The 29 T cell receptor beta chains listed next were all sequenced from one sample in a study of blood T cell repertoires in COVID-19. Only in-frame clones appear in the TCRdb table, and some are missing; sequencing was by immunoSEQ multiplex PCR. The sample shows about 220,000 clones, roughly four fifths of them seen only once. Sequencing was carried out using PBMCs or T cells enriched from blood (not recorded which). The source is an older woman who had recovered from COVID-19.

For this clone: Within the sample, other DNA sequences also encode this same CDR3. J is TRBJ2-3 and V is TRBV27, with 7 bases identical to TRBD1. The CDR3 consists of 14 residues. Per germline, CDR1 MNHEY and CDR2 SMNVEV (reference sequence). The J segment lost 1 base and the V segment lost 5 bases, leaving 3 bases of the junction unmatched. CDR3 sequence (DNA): TGTGCCAGCAGTCTTGACAGGGGCACAGATACGCAGTATTTT. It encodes CASSLDRGTDTQYF.

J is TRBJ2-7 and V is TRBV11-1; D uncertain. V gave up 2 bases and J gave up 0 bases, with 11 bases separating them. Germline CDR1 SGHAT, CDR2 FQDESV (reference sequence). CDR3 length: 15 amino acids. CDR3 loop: CASSLSSQSSYEQYF. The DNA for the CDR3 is TGTGCCAGCAGCTTAAGTTCACAGAGCTCCTACGAGCAGTACTTC.

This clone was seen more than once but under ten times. The CDR3 DNA follows: TGTGCCAGCAGCCTTTACGGGACTTTGGATGGCTACACCTTC. Residues: CASSLYGTLDGYTF. V gene TRBV7-3 combines with J gene TRBJ1-2; D may be TRBD1 (5 bases). Germline V CDR1 and CDR2: SGHTA, FQGTGA. Trimming pared 5 bases from V and 6 bases from J, leaving 16 bases between. This CDR3 region has 14 residues.

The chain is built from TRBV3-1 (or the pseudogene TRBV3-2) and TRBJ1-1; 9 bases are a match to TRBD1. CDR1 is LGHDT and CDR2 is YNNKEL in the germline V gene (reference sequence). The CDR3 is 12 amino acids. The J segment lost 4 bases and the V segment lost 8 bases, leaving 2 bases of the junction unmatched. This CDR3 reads CASRQGGTEAFF. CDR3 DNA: TGTGCCAGCCGACAGGGGGGCACTGAAGCTTTCTTT.

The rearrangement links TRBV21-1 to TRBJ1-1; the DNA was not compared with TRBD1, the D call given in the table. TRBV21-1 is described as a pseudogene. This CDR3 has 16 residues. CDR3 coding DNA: TGTGCCAGCAGCAAACCAGGGGGCGCTCGAACGGCTGAAGCTTTCTTT. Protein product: CASSKPGGARTAEAFF.

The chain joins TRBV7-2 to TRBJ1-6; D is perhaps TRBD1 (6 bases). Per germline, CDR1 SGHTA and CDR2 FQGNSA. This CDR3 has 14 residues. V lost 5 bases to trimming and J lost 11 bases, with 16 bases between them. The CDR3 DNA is TGTGCCAGCAGCCCGGACAGCGGGGCGGCACCCCTCCACTTT. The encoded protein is CASSPDSGAAPLHF.

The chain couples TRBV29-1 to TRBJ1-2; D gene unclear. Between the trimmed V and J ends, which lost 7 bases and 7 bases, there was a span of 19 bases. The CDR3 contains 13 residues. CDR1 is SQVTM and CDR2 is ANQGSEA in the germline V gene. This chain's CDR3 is CSAELSGSGGYTF. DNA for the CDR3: TGCAGCGCCGAGCTTTCCGGGTCGGGTGGCTACACCTTC.

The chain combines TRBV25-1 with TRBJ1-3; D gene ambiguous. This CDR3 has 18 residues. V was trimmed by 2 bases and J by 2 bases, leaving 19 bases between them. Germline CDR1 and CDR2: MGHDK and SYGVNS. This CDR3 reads CASSEAPWVGSTGNTIYF. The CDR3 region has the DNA TGTGCCAGCAGTGAAGCTCCTTGGGTGGGCTCAACTGGAAACACCATATATTTT.

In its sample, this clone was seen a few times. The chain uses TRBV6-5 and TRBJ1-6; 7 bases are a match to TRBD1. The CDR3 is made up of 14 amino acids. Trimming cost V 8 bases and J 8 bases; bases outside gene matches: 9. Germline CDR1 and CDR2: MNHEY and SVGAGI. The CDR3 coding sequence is TGTGCCAGCCGGGACAGTAGAGAGTATTCACCCCTCCACTTT. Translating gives CASRDSREYSPLHF.

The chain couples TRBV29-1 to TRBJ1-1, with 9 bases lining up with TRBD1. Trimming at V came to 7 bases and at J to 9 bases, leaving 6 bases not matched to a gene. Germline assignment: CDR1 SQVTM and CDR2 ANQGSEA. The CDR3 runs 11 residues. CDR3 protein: CSAGDRDKAFF. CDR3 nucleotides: TGCAGCGCCGGGGACAGGGACAAAGCTTTCTTT.

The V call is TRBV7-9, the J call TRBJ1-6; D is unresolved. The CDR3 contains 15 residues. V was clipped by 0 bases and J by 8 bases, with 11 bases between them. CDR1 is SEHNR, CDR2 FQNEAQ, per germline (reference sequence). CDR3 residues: CASSLAVVGDSPLHF. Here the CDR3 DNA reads TGTGCCAGCAGCTTAGCGGTGGTCGGTGATTCACCCCTCCACTTT. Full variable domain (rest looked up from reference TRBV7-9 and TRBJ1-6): DTGVSQNPRHKITKRGQNVTFRCDPISEHNRLYWYRQTLGQGPEFLTYFQNEAQLEKSRLLSDRFSAERPKGSFSTLEIQRTEQGDSAMYLCASSLAVVGDSPLHFGNGTRLTVT.

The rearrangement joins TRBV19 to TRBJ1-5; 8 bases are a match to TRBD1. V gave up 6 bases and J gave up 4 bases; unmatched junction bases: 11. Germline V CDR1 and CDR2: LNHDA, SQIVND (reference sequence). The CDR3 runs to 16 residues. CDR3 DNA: TGTGCCAGTAGACCCGGACAGGGTAGAGGGAATCAGCCCCAGCATTTT. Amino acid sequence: CASRPGQGRGNQPQHF.

CDR3: CASSSQNQETQYF. The CDR3 bases are TGTGCCAGCAGCTCCCAGAACCAAGAGACCCAGTACTTC. The V gene is TRBV7-3, the J gene TRBJ2-5; D is unresolved. This CDR3 has 13 residues. Between the trimmed V and J ends, which lost 4 bases and 0 bases, there was a span of 6 bases. Germline V gene sequence: CDR1 SGHTA, CDR2 FQGTGA. Combining the CDR3 with reference TRBV7-3 and TRBJ2-5 gives the whole variable domain GAGVSQTPSNKVTEKGKYVELRCDPISGHTALYWYRQSLGQGPEFLIYFQGTGAADDSGLPNDRFFAVRPEGSVSTLKIQRTERGDSAVYLCASSSQNQETQYFGPGTRLLVL.

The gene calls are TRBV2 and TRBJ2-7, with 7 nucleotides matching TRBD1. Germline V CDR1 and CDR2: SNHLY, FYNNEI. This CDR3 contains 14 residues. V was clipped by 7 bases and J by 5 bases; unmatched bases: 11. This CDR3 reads CASIEDRIRHEQYF. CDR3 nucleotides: TGTGCCAGCATTGAGGACAGGATCCGGCACGAGCAGTACTTC.

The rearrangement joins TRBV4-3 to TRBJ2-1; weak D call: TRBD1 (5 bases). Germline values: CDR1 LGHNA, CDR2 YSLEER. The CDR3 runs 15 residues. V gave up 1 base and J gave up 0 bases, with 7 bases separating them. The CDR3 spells CASSQGQSSYNEQFF. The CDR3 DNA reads TGCGCCAGCAGCCAAGGACAGAGCTCCTACAATGAGCAGTTCTTC.

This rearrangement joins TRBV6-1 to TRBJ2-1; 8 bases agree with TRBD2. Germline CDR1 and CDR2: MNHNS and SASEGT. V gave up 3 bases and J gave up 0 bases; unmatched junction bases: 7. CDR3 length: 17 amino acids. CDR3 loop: CASSEQLAGSSYNEQFF. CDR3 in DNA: TGTGCCAGCAGTGAGCAGCTAGCGGGTAGCTCCTACAATGAGCAGTTCTTC.

The CDR3 sequence is CASSLGLAGGTDTQYF. The CDR3 coding sequence is TGTGCCAGCAGCTTAGGACTAGCGGGGGGAACAGATACGCAGTATTTT. The chain has TRBV11-3 and TRBJ2-3; 13 bases are shared with TRBD2. Losses at the gene ends were 1 base for V and 3 bases for J; bases not matched to a gene: 1. The CDR3 covers 16 residues. Germline CDR1 SGHNT, CDR2 YENEEA. The entire variable domain, with the rest obtained from reference TRBV11-3 and TRBJ2-3, is as follows: EAGVVQSPRYKIIEKKQPVAFWCNPISGHNTLYWYLQNLGQGPELLIRYENEEAVDDSQLPKDRFSAERLKGVDSTLKIQPAELGDSAVYLCASSLGLAGGTDTQYFGPGTRLTVL.

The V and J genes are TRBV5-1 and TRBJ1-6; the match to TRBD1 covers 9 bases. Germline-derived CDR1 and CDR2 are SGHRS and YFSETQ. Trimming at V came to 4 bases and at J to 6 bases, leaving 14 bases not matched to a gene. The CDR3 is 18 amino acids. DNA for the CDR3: TGCGCCAGCAGCCCCGAACCTAGGACAGGGGTCGGTAATTCACCCCTCCACTTT. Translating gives CASSPEPRTGVGNSPLHF.

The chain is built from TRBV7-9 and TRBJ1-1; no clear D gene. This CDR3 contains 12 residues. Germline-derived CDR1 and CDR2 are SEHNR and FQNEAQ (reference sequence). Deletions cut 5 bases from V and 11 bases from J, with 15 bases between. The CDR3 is CASSDAVGRAFF. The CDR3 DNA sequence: TGTGCCAGCAGCGACGCGGTGGGTAGGGCTTTCTTT.

CDR3 protein: CASSRDSSNSPLHF. The CDR3 nucleotides are TGTGCCAGCAGCCGGGACAGTAGTAATTCACCCCTCCACTTT. V is TRBV6-5 and J is TRBJ1-6; 7 bases align to TRBD1. Trimming at V came to 6 bases and at J to 6 bases, leaving 5 bases not matched to a gene. The CDR3 runs to 14 residues. Germline-derived CDR1 and CDR2 are MNHEY and SVGAGI.

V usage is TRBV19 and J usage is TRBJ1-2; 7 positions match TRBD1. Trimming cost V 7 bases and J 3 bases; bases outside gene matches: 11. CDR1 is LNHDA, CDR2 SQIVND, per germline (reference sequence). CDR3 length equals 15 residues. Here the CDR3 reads CASKLSGGTDYGYTF. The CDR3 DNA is TGTGCCAGTAAACTCTCAGGGGGTACCGACTATGGCTACACCTTC.

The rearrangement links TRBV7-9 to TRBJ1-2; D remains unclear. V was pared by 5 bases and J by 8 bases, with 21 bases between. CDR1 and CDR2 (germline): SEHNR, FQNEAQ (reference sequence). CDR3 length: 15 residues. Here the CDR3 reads CASSLLTLVTEGYTF. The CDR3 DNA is TGTGCCAGCAGCCTTCTCACTCTCGTAACGGAGGGCTACACCTTC.

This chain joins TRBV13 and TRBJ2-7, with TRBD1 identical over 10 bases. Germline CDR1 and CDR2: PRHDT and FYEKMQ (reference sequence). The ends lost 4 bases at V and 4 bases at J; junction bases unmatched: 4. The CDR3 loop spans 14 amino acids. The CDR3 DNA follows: TGTGCCAGCAGCTGGAGACAGGGGGCGTACGAGCAGTACTTC. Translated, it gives CASSWRQGAYEQYF. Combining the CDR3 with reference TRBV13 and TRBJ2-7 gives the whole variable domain AAGVIQSPRHLIKEKRETATLKCYPIPRHDTVYWYQQGPGQDPQFLISFYEKMQSDKGSIPDRFSAQQFSDYHSELNMSSLELGDSALYFCASSWRQGAYEQYFGPGTRLTVT.

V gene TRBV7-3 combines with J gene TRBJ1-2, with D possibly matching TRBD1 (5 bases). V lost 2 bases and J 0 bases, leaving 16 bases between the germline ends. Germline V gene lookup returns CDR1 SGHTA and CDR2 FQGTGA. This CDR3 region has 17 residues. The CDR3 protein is CASSLGPGQSTNYGYTF. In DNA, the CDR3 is TGTGCCAGCAGCTTAGGGCCAGGACAATCAACTAACTATGGCTACACCTTC.

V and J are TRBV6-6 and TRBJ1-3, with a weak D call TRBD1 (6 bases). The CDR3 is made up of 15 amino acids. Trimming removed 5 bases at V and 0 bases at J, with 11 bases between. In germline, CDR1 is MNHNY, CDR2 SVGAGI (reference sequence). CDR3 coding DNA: TGTGCCAGCAGTGGTGGACAGAACTCTGGAAACACCATATATTTT. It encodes CASSGGQNSGNTIYF.

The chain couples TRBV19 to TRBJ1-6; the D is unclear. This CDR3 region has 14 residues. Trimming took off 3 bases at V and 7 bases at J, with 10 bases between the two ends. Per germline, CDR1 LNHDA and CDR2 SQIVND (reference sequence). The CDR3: CASSIGPMNSPLHF. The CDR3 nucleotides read TGTGCCAGTAGTATCGGTCCGATGAATTCACCCCTCCACTTT. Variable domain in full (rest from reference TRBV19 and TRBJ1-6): DGGITQSPKYLFRKEGQNVTLSCEQNLNHDAMYWYRQDPGQGLRLIYYSQIVNDFQKGDIAEGYSVSREKKESFPLTVTSAQKNPTAFYLCASSIGPMNSPLHFGNGTRLTVT.

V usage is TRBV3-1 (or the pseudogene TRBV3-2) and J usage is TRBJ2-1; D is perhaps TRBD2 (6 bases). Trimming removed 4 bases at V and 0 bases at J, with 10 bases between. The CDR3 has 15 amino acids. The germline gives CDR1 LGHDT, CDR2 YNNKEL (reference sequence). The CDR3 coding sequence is TGTGCCAGCAGCCCCGCGGGGTACTCCTACAATGAGCAGTTCTTC. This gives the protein CASSPAGYSYNEQFF.

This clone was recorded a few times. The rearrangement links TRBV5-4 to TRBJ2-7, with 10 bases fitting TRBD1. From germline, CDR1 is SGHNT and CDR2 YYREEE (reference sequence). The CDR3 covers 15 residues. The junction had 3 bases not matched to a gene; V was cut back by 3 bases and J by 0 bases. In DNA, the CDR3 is TGTGCCAGCAGCTGGGGACAGGGGAACTCCTACGAGCAGTACTTC. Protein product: CASSWGQGNSYEQYF. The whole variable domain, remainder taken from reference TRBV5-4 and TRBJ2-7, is ETGVTQSPTHLIKTRGQQVTLRCSSQSGHNTVSWYQQALGQGPQFIFQYYREEENGRGNFPPRFSGLQFPNYSSELNVNALELDDSALYLCASSWGQGNSYEQYFGPGTRLTVT.

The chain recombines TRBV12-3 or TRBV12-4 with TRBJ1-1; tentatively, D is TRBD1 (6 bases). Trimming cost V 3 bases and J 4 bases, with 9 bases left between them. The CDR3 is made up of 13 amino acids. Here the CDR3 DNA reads TGTGCCAGCAGTTTCGGGACACCCACTGAAGCTTTCTTT. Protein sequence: CASSFGTPTEAFF.